These T cell receptor beta chains were read from a single sample in a study of control samples from healthy donors and cancer patients. Some clones are missing from TCRdb's copy, which holds only in-frame ones; the method was immunoSEQ multiplex PCR. The sample holds fewer than 130,000 clones; roughly 90% are singletons and the top ten take around 3.5%. The specimen sequenced was PBMCs. All receptors derive from a woman aged 55-69 years with lung cancer. Each CDR3 is given with its conserved first and last residue. A D gene is named only where the DNA matches it firmly. Where a row states a size, it is once, few, many or the class of an expanded clone; other rows omit it.

j_gene | v_gene | d_gene | abundance | CDR3nt | CDR3aa
TRBJ1-1 | TRBV5-8 | . | . | TGTGCCAGCAGACCCGGACCCGCGAACACTGAAGCTTTCTTT | CASRPGPANTEAFF
TRBJ2-1 | TRBV11-3 | TRBD2 | . | TGTGCCAGCAGCTCACAGACTAGCGTGGGGTCCTACAATGAGCAGTTCTTC | CASSSQTSVGSYNEQFF
TRBJ1-2 | TRBV19 | . | . | TGTGCCAGTAGTATACACCCCCCTAACTATGGCTACACCTTC | CASSIHPPNYGYTF
TRBJ2-5 | TRBV5-1 | TRBD1 | . | TGCGCCAGCAGCTTGGGACAGGGAACCCAAGAGACCCAGTACTTC | CASSLGQGTQETQYF
TRBJ1-2 | TRBV9 | . | . | TGTGCCAGCAGCGTAGGTCCCCTAGCCGGGACGGGGGACTCTGGCTACACCTTC | CASSVGPLAGTGDSGYTF
TRBJ1-3 | TRBV3-1/TRBV3-2 | . | . | TGTGCCAGCAGCCAAGGACAGCTCTCTGGAAACACCATATATTTT | CASSQGQLSGNTIYF
TRBJ2-7 | TRBV3-1/TRBV3-2 | TRBD1 | once | TGTGCCAGCAGCCACAGAGATAGAGACAGGGGCGAGCAGTACTTC | CASSHRDRDRGEQYF
TRBJ2-1 | TRBV5-4 | TRBD2 | . | TGTGCCAGCAGCTTGAATGCGGGAGGGACGGGAAGTGAGCAGTTCTTC | CASSLNAGGTGSEQFF
TRBJ1-1 | TRBV12-3/TRBV12-4 | . | . | TGTGCCAGCAGTCTACAGGGTCCGTTGGCTTTCTTT | CASSLQGPLAFF
TRBJ1-5 | TRBV19 | . | . | TGTGCCAGTAGTTCCCTCCTCCGGGACGGCAATCAGCCCCAGCATTTT | CASSSLLRDGNQPQHF